A single sample is the source of the 21 T cell receptor beta chains below, sequenced in a study of human T cells and chemical hapten exposure. The time point is: patch test 1, 2 weeks after DPC sensitization. Treatment reported: therapeutic diphenylcyclopropenone sensitization with weekly scalp DPC. TCRdb analysed the RACE reads with MiXCR anew, one entry per CDR3 protein. The sample yields about 70,000 distinct CDR3 sequences, over 7.5% seen once. The sequencing here drew on whole blood, taken in connection with sensitization to the hapten diphenylcyclopropenone (DPC). The receptors come from a woman between 40 and 55 years old with alopecia areata. Some clones in this sample may be carry-over from other donors' samples.

This clonotype has at least ten counts. The chain joins TRBV6-2 or TRBV6-3 to TRBJ2-7; D unresolved. Trimming pared 2 bases from V and 2 bases from J, leaving 7 bases between. The CDR3 length is 13 residues. Germline CDR1 is MNHEY and CDR2 is SVGEGT. The CDR3 sequence is CASSYRPTYEQYF. The CDR3 DNA reads TGTGCCAGCAGTTACAGACCGACCTACGAGCAGTACTTC.

This clonotype was seen repeatedly, ten times or more. The V call is TRBV6-2 or TRBV6-3, the J call TRBJ2-2; D is possibly TRBD2 (6 bases). The germline CDR1 and CDR2 sequences are MNHEY and SVGEGT. The CDR3 totals 13 residues. The ends were cut back, 8 bases at V and 4 bases at J, with 11 bases in the middle. The CDR3 protein is CASRTTITGELFF. Written as DNA, the CDR3 is TGTGCCAGCCGGACTACTATCACCGGGGAGCTGTTTTTT.

In this sample, this clonotype turned up many times. This chain connects TRBV7-2 to TRBJ2-7, with 11 bases that match TRBD2. Germline lookup yields CDR1 SGHTA and CDR2 FQGNSA. CDR3 size: 15 residues. The V gene end was trimmed by 5 bases and the J gene end by 4 bases; junction bases not matched to a gene: 7. The CDR3 is CASSHLAGGVYEQYF. CDR3 nucleotide sequence: TGTGCCAGCAGCCATCTAGCGGGGGGTGTATACGAGCAGTACTTC.

This clonotype was observed at least ten times. The genes are TRBV7-2 and TRBJ1-2; possible D gene TRBD1, 5 bases. Trimming took off 1 base at V and 2 bases at J, with 8 bases between the two ends. Germline lookup yields CDR1 SGHTA and CDR2 FQGNSA. This CDR3 region has 14 residues. CDR3 sequence reads: CASSLEGLNYGYTF. The CDR3 coding sequence is TGTGCCAGCAGCTTAGAGGGGCTGAACTATGGCTACACCTTC. The full variable domain, rest sourced from reference TRBV7-2 and TRBJ1-2, is GAGVSQSPSNKVTEKGKDVELRCDPISGHTALYWYRQSLGQGLEFLIYFQGNSAPDKSGLPSDRFSAERTGGSVSTLTIQRTQQEDSAVYLCASSLEGLNYGYTFGSGTRLTVV.

This clonotype came up many times. The chain combines TRBV2 with TRBJ1-1; D unclear. CDR1 and CDR2 (germline): SNHLY, FYNNEI. The CDR3 extends over 12 amino acids. V shed 3 bases and J shed 2 bases, with 4 bases lying between them. The DNA of the CDR3 is TGTGCCAGCAGTGAGGACAACACTGAAGCTTTCTTT. It yields the protein CASSEDNTEAFF.

The rearrangement uses TRBV29-1 and TRBJ2-7; D might be TRBD1 (6 bases). Trimming took 7 bases from V and 3 from J, leaving 13 bases between them. The germline V gene has CDR1 SQVTM and CDR2 ANQGSEA. This CDR3 is 12 amino acids long. The CDR3 region is CSATGQSYEQYF. The CDR3 DNA reads as TGCAGCGCTACTGGACAGAGCTACGAGCAGTACTTC.

This clonotype was found many times. V and J are TRBV7-9 and TRBJ2-7, with TRBD1 matching over 7 bases. The germline V gene encodes CDR1 SEHNR and CDR2 FQNEAQ (reference sequence). V shed 1 base and J 5 bases; nucleotides not matched to a gene: 11. The CDR3 sequence is 16 residues long. The CDR3 DNA is TGTGCCAGCAGCTTAGGGTCCTACAGGGGAAACGACGAGCAGTACTTC. Its protein product is CASSLGSYRGNDEQYF.

This clonotype was counted ten times or more. V usage is TRBV7-9 and J usage is TRBJ1-1, with TRBD1 as a possible D gene (6 bases). V shed 2 bases and J shed 5 bases, with 21 bases lying between them. The CDR3 loop spans 17 amino acids. The V gene's germline CDR1 is SEHNR and CDR2 FQNEAQ (reference sequence). The CDR3 coding sequence is TGTGCCAGCAGCTTATTTGGGGGCGGGGATCGGATGACTGAAGCTTTCTTT. Translated, it gives CASSLFGGGDRMTEAFF.

This clonotype was seen ten or more times. The chain joins TRBV6-1 to TRBJ2-3; D unclear. The CDR3 extends over 12 amino acids. Trimming removed 6 bases at V and 0 bases at J, with 4 bases between. Germline values: CDR1 MNHNS, CDR2 SASEGT. The CDR3 coding sequence is TGTGCCAGCAGGGACAGCACAGATACGCAGTATTTT. It codes for CASRDSTDTQYF.

In this sample, this clonotype turned up many times. The gene calls are TRBV5-1 and TRBJ2-2; no clear D gene. V was cut by 0 bases and J by 0 bases, with 9 bases left in between. Germline V gene lookup returns CDR1 SGHRS and CDR2 YFSETQ. The CDR3 loop spans 16 amino acids. CDR3 sequence: CASSLGGPTNTGELFF. CDR3 DNA: TGCGCCAGCAGCTTGGGAGGACCGACGAACACCGGGGAGCTGTTTTTT. Full variable domain (remainder filled in from reference TRBV5-1 and TRBJ2-2): KAGVTQTPRYLIKTRGQQVTLSCSPISGHRSVSWYQQTPGQGLQFLFEYFSETQRNKGNFPGRFSGRQFSNSRSEMNVSTLELGDSALYLCASSLGGPTNTGELFFGEGSRLTVL.

This clonotype has at least ten counts. This rearrangement joins TRBV20-1 to TRBJ2-3, with 8 bases aligning to TRBD2. The V and J ends lost 6 bases and 1 base, in that order; junction bases with no gene match: 9. Looked up from germline, CDR1 is DFQATT and CDR2 is SNEGSKA (reference sequence). This CDR3 is built from 15 residues. CDR3 in amino acids: CSATSSGGRTDTQYF. As DNA, the CDR3 is TGCAGTGCCACGTCGTCGGGAGGGCGCACAGATACGCAGTATTTT.

This sequence joins TRBV5-5 and TRBJ2-7; D unclear. The V gene's germline CDR1 is SGHKS and CDR2 YYEKEE (reference sequence). V lost 0 bases to trimming and J lost 2 bases, with 12 bases between them. The CDR3 sequence is 15 residues long. The CDR3: CASSLDSAPTYEQYF. In nucleotides, the CDR3 is TGTGCCAGCAGCTTGGATTCGGCACCGACCTACGAGCAGTACTTC.

This chain connects TRBV7-6 to TRBJ1-1; D is possibly TRBD1 (6 bases). V was clipped by 5 bases and J by 1 base, with 11 bases between them. The V gene's germline CDR1 is SGHVS and CDR2 FNYEAQ. The CDR3 is 14 residues long. The DNA of the CDR3 is TGTGCCAGCAGCCTCGGGACAACGAACACTGAAGCTTTCTTT. It specifies CASSLGTTNTEAFF.

J is TRBJ1-3 and V is TRBV28; D not certain. The germline V and J ends were trimmed by 4 bases and 2 bases, with 12 bases remaining between them. This CDR3 is built from 15 residues. Germline CDR1 is MDHEN and CDR2 is SYDVKM. CDR3: CASSSSPATGNTIYF. For the CDR3, the DNA is TGTGCCAGCAGTTCGTCACCGGCGACTGGAAACACCATATATTTT.

This clonotype was counted ten times or more. The chain has TRBV3-1 and TRBJ2-7, with 9 bases identical to TRBD1. The J segment lost 13 bases and the V segment lost 2 bases, leaving 15 bases of the junction unmatched. In germline, CDR1 is LGHDT, CDR2 YNNKEL (reference sequence). CDR3 size: 15 residues. The CDR3 spells CASSQSIADRGSAYF. Here the CDR3 DNA reads TGTGCCAGCAGCCAATCCATCGCCGACAGGGGGTCGGCCTACTTC.

This clonotype has just a few counts. The chain recombines TRBV7-2 with TRBJ2-1; TRBD2 matches 9 bases. Trimming at V came to 3 bases and at J to 7 bases, leaving 13 bases not matched to a gene. The CDR3 totals 17 residues. Germline V gene sequence: CDR1 SGHTA, CDR2 FQGNSA. The CDR3 spells CASSLIIAGGPGNEQFF. Written as DNA, the CDR3 is TGTGCCAGCAGCTTGATTATCGCGGGGGGGCCCGGTAATGAGCAGTTCTTC.

Many counts were recorded for this clonotype. V and J are TRBV9 and TRBJ2-3, with a tentative D call TRBD2 (5 bases). V was cut by 7 bases and J by 0 bases, with 12 bases left in between. CDR3 length: 14 amino acids. CDR1 and CDR2 (germline): SGDLS, YYNGEE. The CDR3 here is CASGGGTSTDTQYF. CDR3 in DNA: TGTGCCAGCGGAGGCGGCACTAGCACAGATACGCAGTATTTT.

This clonotype appeared many times. The chain joins TRBV2 to TRBJ2-5; D may match TRBD1 or TRBD2 (5 bases each). There are 13 residues in the CDR3. The V end was cut by 5 bases, the J end by 2 bases, with 9 bases between. Germline V gene data show CDR1 as SNHLY and CDR2 as FYNNEI. Written as DNA, the CDR3 is TGTGCCAGCAGTAGGGACGGTCAAGAGACCCAGTACTTC. Translation: CASSRDGQETQYF.

This clonotype was seen ten or more times. The chain links TRBV15 to TRBJ2-3; maybe TRBD1 (5 bases). The CDR3 runs to 14 residues. V gave up 1 base and J gave up 4 bases, with 9 bases separating them. Germline CDR1 and CDR2: LNHNV and YYDKDF (reference sequence). The CDR3 loop reads CATSRAGLADTQYF. CDR3 bases: TGTGCCACCAGCAGAGCAGGGTTGGCAGATACGCAGTATTTT.

This clonotype was detected many times. The chain carries TRBV11-2 and TRBJ2-7; D not resolved. The CDR3 length is 11 residues. With 4 bases removed from V and 6 bases from J, the gap between germline ends came to 7 bases. CDR1 and CDR2 (germline): SGHAT, FQNNGV. In nucleotides, the CDR3 is TGTGCCAGCAGCTCCCTTGCCGAGCAGTACTTC. Protein sequence: CASSSLAEQYF.

This clonotype was recorded many times. This rearrangement joins TRBV4-1 to TRBJ1-3, with 9 bases aligning to TRBD1. The CDR3 is 16 residues long. V trimming: 4 bases; J trimming: 0 bases; junction bases outside the gene matches: 4. CDR1 MGHRA and CDR2 YSYEKL come from the germline V gene. CDR3 DNA: TGCGCCAGCAGCCGAAACAGGGGGCCCTCTGGAAACACCATATATTTT. This sequence encodes CASSRNRGPSGNTIYF.